This TCR beta chain originates from a study of T cells in Graves' hyperthyroidism and ophthalmopathy. Clinical symptoms, serum thyroxine, TRAb, thyroid ultrasound and orbital computed tomography informed diagnoses. The investigators amplified TCR beta CDR3 regions from RNA transcripts. Primed by the HTBI set, a first-round RT-PCR was run on the TCR CDR3. TCRdb re-called the multiplex PCR reads through MiXCR, storing one row per CDR3 protein. The repertoire holds 200,000 to 300,000 distinct CDR3 sequences, about 15% seen once, with 25% to 30% in the top ten. The table lists this clonotype with many counts. V was shortened by 5 bases and J by 7 bases, with 17 bases between the two germline ends. This CDR3 has 14 residues. Germline loops: CDR1 SGHVS, CDR2 FQNEAQ.

The TCR was taken from a woman between 18 and 30 years old with Graves' ophthalmopathy. The sample comprised blood. This chain joins TRBV7-8 and TRBJ2-5, with D perhaps assigned TRBD1 or TRBD2 (5 bases each). The CDR3 coding sequence is TGTGCCAGCAGCGGGGGAACTGAACTGTGGACCCAGTACTTC. This sequence encodes CASSGGTELWTQYF.